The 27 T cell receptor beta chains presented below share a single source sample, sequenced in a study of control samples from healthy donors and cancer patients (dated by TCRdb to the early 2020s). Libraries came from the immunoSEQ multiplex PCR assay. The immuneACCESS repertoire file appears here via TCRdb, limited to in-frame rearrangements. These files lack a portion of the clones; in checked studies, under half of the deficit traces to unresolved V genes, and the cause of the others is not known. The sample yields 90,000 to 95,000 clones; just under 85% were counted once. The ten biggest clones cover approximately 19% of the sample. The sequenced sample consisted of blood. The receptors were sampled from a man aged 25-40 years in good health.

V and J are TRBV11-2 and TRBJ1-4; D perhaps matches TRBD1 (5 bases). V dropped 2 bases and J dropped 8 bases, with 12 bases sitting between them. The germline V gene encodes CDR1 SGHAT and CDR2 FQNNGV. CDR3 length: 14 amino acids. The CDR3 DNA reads TGTGCCAGCAGCTTAAGGGGCCTTGGAGAAAAACTGTTTTTT. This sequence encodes CASSLRGLGEKLFF.

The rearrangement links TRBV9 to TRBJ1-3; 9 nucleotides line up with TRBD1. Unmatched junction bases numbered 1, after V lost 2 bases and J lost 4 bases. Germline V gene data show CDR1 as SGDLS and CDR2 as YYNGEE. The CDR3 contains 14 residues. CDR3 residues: CASSVGTGGNTIYF. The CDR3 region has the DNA TGTGCCAGCAGCGTCGGGACAGGGGGAAACACCATATATTTT. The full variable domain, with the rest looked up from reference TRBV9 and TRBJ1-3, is DSGVTQTPKHLITATGQRVTLRCSPRSGDLSVYWYQQSLDQGLQFLIQYYNGEERAKGNILERFSAQQFPDLHSELNLSSLELGDSALYFCASSVGTGGNTIYFGEGSWLTVV.

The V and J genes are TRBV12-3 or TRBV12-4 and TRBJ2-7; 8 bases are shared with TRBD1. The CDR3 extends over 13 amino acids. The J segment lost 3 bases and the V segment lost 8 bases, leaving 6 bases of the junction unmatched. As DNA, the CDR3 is TGTGCCAGCGGCGGGACAGGCCTCTACGAGCAGTACTTC. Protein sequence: CASGGTGLYEQYF.

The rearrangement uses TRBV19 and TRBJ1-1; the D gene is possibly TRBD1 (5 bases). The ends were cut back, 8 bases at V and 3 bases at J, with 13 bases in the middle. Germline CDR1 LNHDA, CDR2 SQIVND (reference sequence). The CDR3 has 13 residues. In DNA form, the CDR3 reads TGTGCCAGTGGCCGACAGTTAGACACTGAAGCTTTCTTT. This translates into CASGRQLDTEAFF. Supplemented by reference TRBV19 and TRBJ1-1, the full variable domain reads DGGITQSPKYLFRKEGQNVTLSCEQNLNHDAMYWYRQDPGQGLRLIYYSQIVNDFQKGDIAEGYSVSREKKESFPLTVTSAQKNPTAFYLCASGRQLDTEAFFGQGTRLTVV.

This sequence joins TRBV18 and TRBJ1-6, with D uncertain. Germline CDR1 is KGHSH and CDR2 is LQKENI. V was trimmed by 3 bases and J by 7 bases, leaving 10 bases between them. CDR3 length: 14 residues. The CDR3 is CASSPSRGNSPLHF. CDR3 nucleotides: TGTGCCAGCTCACCGAGTAGAGGAAATTCACCCCTCCACTTT.

The CDR3 DNA is TGTGCCAGCAGTTCCGGGACAAGTGAAGCTTTCTTT. It yields the protein CASSSGTSEAFF. The J gene is TRBJ1-1, the V gene TRBV27; D perhaps matches TRBD1 (6 bases). In germline, CDR1 is MNHEY, CDR2 SMNVEV (reference sequence). V was cut by 4 bases and J by 7 bases, with 10 bases left in between. The CDR3 spans 12 residues.

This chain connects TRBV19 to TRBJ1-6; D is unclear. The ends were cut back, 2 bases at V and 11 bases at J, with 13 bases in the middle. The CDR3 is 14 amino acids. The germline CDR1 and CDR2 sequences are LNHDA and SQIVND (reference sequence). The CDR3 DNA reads TGTGCCAGTAGTATATATGGGGAGAGGACACCCCTCCACTTT. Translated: CASSIYGERTPLHF.

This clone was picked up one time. The CDR3 coding sequence is TGTGCCAGTGGTTTAGGGGACGAGCAGTACTTC. It codes for CASGLGDEQYF. This chain uses TRBV19 with TRBJ2-7, with D possibly TRBD1 on 5 matching bases. Trimming removed 8 bases from V and 5 bases from J, with 10 bases in between. The length of the CDR3 is 11 residues. Germline V gives CDR1 LNHDA, CDR2 SQIVND (reference sequence).

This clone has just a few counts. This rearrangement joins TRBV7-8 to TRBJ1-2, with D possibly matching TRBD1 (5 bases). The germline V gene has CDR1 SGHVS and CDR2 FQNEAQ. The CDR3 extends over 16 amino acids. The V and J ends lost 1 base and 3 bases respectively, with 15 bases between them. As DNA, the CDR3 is TGTGCCAGCAGCTTAGTAGCAGGGAGAATAGACTATGGCTACACCTTC. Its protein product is CASSLVAGRIDYGYTF.

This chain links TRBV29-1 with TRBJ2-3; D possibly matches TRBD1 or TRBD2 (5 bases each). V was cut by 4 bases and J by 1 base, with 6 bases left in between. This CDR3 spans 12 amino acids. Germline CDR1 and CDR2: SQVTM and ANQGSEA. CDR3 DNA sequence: TGCAGCGTTGGGGACGGCACAGATACGCAGTATTTT. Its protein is CSVGDGTDTQYF.

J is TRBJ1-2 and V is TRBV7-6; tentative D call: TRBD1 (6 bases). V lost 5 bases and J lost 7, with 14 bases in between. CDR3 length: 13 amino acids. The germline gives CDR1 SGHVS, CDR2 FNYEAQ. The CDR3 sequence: CASSVEGVAGYTF. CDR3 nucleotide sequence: TGTGCCAGCAGCGTGGAGGGGGTGGCTGGCTACACCTTC.

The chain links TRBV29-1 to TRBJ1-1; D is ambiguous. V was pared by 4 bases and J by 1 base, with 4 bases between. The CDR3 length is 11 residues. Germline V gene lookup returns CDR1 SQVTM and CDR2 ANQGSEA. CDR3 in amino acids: CSVVGNTEAFF. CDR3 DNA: TGCAGCGTTGTTGGGAACACTGAAGCTTTCTTT. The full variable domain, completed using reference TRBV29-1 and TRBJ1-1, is SAVISQKPSRDICQRGTSLTIQCQVDSQVTMMFWYRQQPGQSLTLIATANQGSEATYESGFVIDKFPISRPNLTFSTLTVSNMSPEDSSIYLCSVVGNTEAFFGQGTRLTVV.

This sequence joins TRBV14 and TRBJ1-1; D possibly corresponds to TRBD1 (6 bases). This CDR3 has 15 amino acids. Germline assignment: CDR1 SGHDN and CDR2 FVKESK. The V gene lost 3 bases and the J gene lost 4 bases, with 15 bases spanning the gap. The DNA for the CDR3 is TGTGCCAGCAGCCACTTTAGGGGGGGTACCACTGAAGCTTTCTTT. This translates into CASSHFRGGTTEAFF.

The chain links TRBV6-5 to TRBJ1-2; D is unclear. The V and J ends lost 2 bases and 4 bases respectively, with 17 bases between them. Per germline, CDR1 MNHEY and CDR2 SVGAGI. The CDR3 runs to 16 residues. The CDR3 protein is CASSYSFRETPYGYTF. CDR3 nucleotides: TGTGCCAGCAGTTACAGCTTTCGGGAAACCCCCTATGGCTACACCTTC.

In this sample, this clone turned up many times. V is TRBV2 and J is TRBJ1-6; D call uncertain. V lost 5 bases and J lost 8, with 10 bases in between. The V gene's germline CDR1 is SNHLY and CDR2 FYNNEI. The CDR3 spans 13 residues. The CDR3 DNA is TGTGCCAGCAGTTTTAACAGAGATTCACCCCTCCACTTT. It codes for CASSFNRDSPLHF.

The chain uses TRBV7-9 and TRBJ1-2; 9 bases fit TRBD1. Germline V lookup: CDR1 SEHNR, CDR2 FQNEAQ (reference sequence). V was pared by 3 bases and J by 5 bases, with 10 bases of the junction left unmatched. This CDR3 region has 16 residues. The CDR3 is CASSFSGQGTGYGYTF. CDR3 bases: TGTGCCAGCAGCTTCTCCGGACAGGGGACGGGGTATGGCTACACCTTC.

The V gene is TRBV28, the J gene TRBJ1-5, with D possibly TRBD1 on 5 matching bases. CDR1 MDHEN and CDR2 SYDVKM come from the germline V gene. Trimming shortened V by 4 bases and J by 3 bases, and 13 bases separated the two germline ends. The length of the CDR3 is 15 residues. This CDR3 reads CASSSAGINNQPQHF. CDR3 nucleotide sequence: TGTGCCAGCAGTTCAGCAGGGATTAACAATCAGCCCCAGCATTTT.

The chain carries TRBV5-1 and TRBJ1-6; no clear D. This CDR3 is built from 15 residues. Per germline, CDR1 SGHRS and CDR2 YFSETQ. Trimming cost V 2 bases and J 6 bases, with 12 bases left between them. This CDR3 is CASSFTTSPNSPLHF. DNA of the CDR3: TGCGCCAGCAGCTTCACGACAAGCCCTAATTCACCCCTCCACTTT.

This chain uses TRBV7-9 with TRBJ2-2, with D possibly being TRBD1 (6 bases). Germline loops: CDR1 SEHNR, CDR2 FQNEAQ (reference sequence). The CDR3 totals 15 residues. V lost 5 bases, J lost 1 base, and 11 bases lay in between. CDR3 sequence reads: CASSKMTGNTGELFF. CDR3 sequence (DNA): TGTGCCAGCAGCAAGATGACAGGGAACACCGGGGAGCTGTTTTTT. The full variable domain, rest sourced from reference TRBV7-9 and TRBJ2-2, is DTGVSQNPRHKITKRGQNVTFRCDPISEHNRLYWYRQTLGQGPEFLTYFQNEAQLEKSRLLSDRFSAERPKGSFSTLEIQRTEQGDSAMYLCASSKMTGNTGELFFGEGSRLTVL.

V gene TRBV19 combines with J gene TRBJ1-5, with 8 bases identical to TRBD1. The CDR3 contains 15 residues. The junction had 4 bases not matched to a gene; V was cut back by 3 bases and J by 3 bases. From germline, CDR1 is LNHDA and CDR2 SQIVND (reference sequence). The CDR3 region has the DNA TGTGCCAGTAGTATTGACAGGGGTAACAATCAGCCCCAGCATTTT. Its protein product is CASSIDRGNNQPQHF.

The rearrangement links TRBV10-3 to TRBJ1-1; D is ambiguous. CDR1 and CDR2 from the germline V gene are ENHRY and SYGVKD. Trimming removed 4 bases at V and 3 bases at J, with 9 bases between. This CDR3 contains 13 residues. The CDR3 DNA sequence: TGTGCCATCAGTGCACCACGTGACACTGAAGCTTTCTTT. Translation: CAISAPRDTEAFF.

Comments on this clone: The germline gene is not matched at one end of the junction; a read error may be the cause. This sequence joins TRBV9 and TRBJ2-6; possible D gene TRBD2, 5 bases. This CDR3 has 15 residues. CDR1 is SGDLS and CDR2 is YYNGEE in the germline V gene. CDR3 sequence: CASNVEGAGANVLTF. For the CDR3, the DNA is TGTGCCAGCAACGTAGAGGGAGCTGGGGCCAACGTCCTGACTTTC.

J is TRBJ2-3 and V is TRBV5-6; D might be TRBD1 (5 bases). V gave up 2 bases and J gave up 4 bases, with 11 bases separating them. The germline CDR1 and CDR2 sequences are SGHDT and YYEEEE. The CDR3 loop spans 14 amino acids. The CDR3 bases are TGTGCCAGCAGCTTCCAGGGTATCGCAGATACGCAGTATTTT. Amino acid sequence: CASSFQGIADTQYF.

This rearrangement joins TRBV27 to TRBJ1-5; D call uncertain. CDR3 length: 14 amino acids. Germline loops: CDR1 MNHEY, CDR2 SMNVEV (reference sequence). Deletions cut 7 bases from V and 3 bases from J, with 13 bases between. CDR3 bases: TGTGCCAGCACTACCAACCCCTACAATCAGCCCCAGCATTTT. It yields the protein CASTTNPYNQPQHF.

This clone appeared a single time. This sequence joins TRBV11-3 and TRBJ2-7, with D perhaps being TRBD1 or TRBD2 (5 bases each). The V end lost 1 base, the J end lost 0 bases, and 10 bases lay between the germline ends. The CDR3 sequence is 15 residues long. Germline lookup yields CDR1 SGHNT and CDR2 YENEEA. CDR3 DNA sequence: TGTGCCAGCAGCTTAGGTCGGGACGGCTCCTACGAGCAGTACTTC. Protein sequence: CASSLGRDGSYEQYF.

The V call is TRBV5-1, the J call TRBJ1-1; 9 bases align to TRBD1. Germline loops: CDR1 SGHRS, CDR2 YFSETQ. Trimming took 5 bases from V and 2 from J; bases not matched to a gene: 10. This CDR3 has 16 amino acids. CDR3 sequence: CASSGGGQGPNTEAFF. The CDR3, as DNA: TGCGCCAGCAGTGGGGGGGGACAGGGCCCTAACACTGAAGCTTTCTTT.

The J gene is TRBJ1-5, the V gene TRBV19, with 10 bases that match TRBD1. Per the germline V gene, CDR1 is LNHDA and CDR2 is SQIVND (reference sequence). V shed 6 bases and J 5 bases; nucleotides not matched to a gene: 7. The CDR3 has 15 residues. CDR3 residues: CASRDDRGPYQPQHF. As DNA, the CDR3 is TGTGCCAGTAGAGACGACAGGGGGCCTTATCAGCCCCAGCATTTT.